Described below is a single T cell receptor beta chain sequence and its context. Germline loops: CDR1 LNHDA, CDR2 SQIVND (reference sequence). CDR3 size: 15 residues. V trimming: 5 bases; J trimming: 8 bases; junction bases outside the gene matches: 11. The source of the sample is a study of blood T cell repertoires in COVID-19. Overall study context: The study drew acute and convalescent COVID-19 samples from the United States, Italy and Spain. The cDNA or gDNA used as material had been derived from T cells, B-cell-depleted T cells, or PBMCs.

Original data processing: Amplified reference gene primers provided the basis for estimating nucleated cell counts. Using immunoSEQ multiplex PCR, the repertoire was profiled, and TCRdb retains in-frame clones only, with some absent. V, J and clone size derive from that table, while D and trimming were established from the DNA sequence. Here the sample spans a few hundred thousand clones, roughly 88% being singletons. The chain has TRBV19 and TRBJ1-4; 7 bases fit TRBD1. This clonotype was obtained from a man aged 40-49 years who had recovered from COVID-19. The sample was peripheral blood. The CDR3 nucleotides read TGTGCCAGTAGTTCAGGCGGGACAGAGGGGGAAAAACTGTTTTTT. Amino acids: CASSSGGTEGEKLFF. Combining the CDR3 with reference TRBV19 and TRBJ1-4 gives the whole variable domain DGGITQSPKYLFRKEGQNVTLSCEQNLNHDAMYWYRQDPGQGLRLIYYSQIVNDFQKGDIAEGYSVSREKKESFPLTVTSAQKNPTAFYLCASSSGGTEGEKLFFGSGTQLSVL.